This is a list of T cell receptor beta chains from one sample in a study of cytomegalovirus exposure and HLA in healthy donors. TCRdb's copy holds only in-frame clones and misses some; the assay was immunoSEQ multiplex PCR. The repertoire holds about 200,000 clones, with around 83% as singletons. The sample consisted of PBMCs. These receptors were collected from a girl aged 5 to 17 in good health and CMV-seronegative. Both conserved end residues are part of each CDR3. Fields, in order: V gene, J gene, CDR3 protein.

>TRBV28|TRBJ2-7
CASSSDRGRYEQYF
>TRBV7-9|TRBJ1-2
CASSAEGGQGSSYTF
>TRBV6-5|TRBJ2-1
CASSLGLFSYNEQFF
>TRBV9|TRBJ2-7
CASSVLYFGQQYF
>TRBV4-3|TRBJ2-1
CASSQDFYPRNEQFF
>TRBV15|TRBJ2-2
CATSRDFGRVSGELFF
>TRBV7-3|TRBJ1-4
CASSRKDRVGEKLFF
>TRBV18|TRBJ2-7
CASHFQRGPEQYF
>TRBV10-2|TRBJ1-1
CASSDRGYMNTEAFF
>TRBV6-5|TRBJ1-4
CASRPEGATNEKLFF
>TRBV7-2|TRBJ2-1
CASSQLAGSSYNEQFF